This T cell receptor (beta chain) was captured by sequencing in a study of blood T cell repertoires in COVID-19. Some clones are missing from TCRdb's copy, which holds only in-frame ones; the method was immunoSEQ multiplex PCR. The sample contains some 100,000 clones, roughly 92% of which appear only once. Germline loops: CDR1 SGHDN, CDR2 FVKESK. CDR3 length: 15 residues. Trimming at V came to 1 base and at J to 6 bases, leaving 7 bases not matched to a gene. The source of this sequence is a man aged 70 or older with acute or convalescent COVID-19. The V and J genes are TRBV14 and TRBJ2-3; 7 bases agree with TRBD2. The sample consisted of peripheral blood. This CDR3 is CASSQVGGGRDTQYF. The DNA of the CDR3 is TGTGCCAGCAGCCAAGTCGGCGGGGGTAGGGATACGCAGTATTTT.